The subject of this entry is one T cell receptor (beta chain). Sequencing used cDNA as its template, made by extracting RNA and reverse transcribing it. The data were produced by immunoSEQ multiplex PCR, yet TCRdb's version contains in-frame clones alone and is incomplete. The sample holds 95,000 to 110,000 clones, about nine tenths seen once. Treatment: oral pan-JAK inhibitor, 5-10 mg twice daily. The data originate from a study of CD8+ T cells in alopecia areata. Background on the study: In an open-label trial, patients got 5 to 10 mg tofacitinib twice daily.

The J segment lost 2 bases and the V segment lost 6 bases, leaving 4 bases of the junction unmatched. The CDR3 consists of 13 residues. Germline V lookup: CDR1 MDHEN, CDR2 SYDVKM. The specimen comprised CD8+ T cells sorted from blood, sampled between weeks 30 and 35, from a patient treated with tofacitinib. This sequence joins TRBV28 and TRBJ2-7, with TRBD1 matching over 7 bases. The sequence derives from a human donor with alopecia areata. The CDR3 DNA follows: TGTGCCAGCAGCTGGGGGACAGCCTACGAGCAGTACTTC. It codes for CASSWGTAYEQYF. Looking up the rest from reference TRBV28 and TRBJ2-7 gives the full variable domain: DVKVTQSSRYLVKRTGEKVFLECVQDMDHENMFWYRQDPGLGLRLIYFSYDVKMKEKGDIPEGYSVSREKKERFSLILESASTNQTSMYLCASSWGTAYEQYFGPGTRLTVT.